The 16 T cell receptor beta chains reported below all come from one sample, sequenced in a study of patients and donors after allogeneic stem cell transplantation. A single record per CDR3 protein comes from TCRdb applying MiXCR to the RT-PCR reads. The sample includes 100,000 to 120,000 distinct CDR3 sequences, approximately 40% seen only once; the top ten take around 30%. Sequenced material: blood, either unsorted or a sorted T cell fraction (not recorded which). The receptors come from a human donor who was either an allogeneic HSCT recipient or a stem cell or donor lymphocyte infusion donor (not recorded which). It is not recorded whose cells these are; they may come from a transplant donor.

The chain recombines TRBV5-1 with TRBJ2-1; weak D call: TRBD2 (5 bases). Germline values: CDR1 SGHRS, CDR2 YFSETQ. The V gene lost 1 base and the J gene lost 6 bases, with 20 bases spanning the gap. This CDR3 region has 17 residues. CDR3 in amino acids: CASSLPLAGDYSNEQFF. In DNA form, the CDR3 reads TGCGCCAGCAGCTTGCCCCTAGCTGGGGATTATAGCAATGAGCAGTTCTTC.

This chain uses TRBV7-9 with TRBJ2-2; D uncertain. CDR3 length equals 15 residues. Germline V gives CDR1 SEHNR, CDR2 FQNEAQ (reference sequence). V lost 5 bases and J 7 bases, leaving 17 bases between the germline ends. The chain's CDR3 is CASSRHRTGIGELFF. The CDR3 coding sequence is TGTGCCAGCAGCCGACACCGGACCGGCATCGGGGAGCTGTTTTTT.

V and J are TRBV7-3 and TRBJ2-1, with TRBD2 identical over 14 bases. Germline lookup yields CDR1 SGHTA and CDR2 FQGTGA. The CDR3 is made up of 17 amino acids. Germline trimming cut 1 base from V and 6 bases from J; bases unmatched to any gene: 5. CDR3 protein: CASSLKPTSGRGNEQFF. CDR3 DNA sequence: TGTGCCAGCAGCTTAAAACCGACTAGCGGGAGGGGCAATGAGCAGTTCTTC.

This CDR3 reads CATSKPGLANVEQFF. As DNA, the CDR3 is TGTGCCACCAGCAAGCCGGGACTAGCGAACGTAGAGCAGTTCTTC. The gene calls are TRBV15 and TRBJ2-1, with 10 positions matching TRBD2. The germline CDR1 and CDR2 sequences are LNHNV and YYDKDF (reference sequence). V was clipped by 4 bases and J by 10 bases; unmatched bases: 10. This CDR3 comprises 15 residues.

The chain employs TRBV7-3 and TRBJ1-1; 7 bases are shared with TRBD1. The CDR3 loop spans 17 amino acids. The J segment lost 0 bases and the V segment lost 5 bases, leaving 12 bases of the junction unmatched. In germline, CDR1 is SGHTA, CDR2 FQGTGA. The CDR3 loop is CASSTPRRTGLNTEAFF. Written as DNA, the CDR3 is TGTGCCAGCAGCACCCCTAGAAGGACAGGACTGAACACTGAAGCTTTCTTT.

The genes are TRBV2 and TRBJ2-5; 7 bases map to TRBD1. The CDR3 is 15 amino acids. The germline V gene encodes CDR1 SNHLY and CDR2 FYNNEI. V was pared by 3 bases and J by 1 base, with 5 bases of the junction left unmatched. CDR3 loop: CASSEQGQPQETQYF. The CDR3 region has the DNA TGTGCCAGCAGTGAGCAGGGACAGCCCCAAGAGACCCAGTACTTC.

This clonotype occurred a few times. The V gene is TRBV21-1, the J gene TRBJ2-1; the DNA was not compared with TRBD1, the D call given in the table. TRBV21-1 is noted as a pseudogene. This CDR3 comprises 16 residues. The chain's CDR3 is CASRDASGDRGHEQFF. The CDR3 coding sequence is TGTGCCAGCAGGGACGCAAGTGGGGACAGGGGACATGAGCAGTTCTTC.

The rearrangement joins TRBV15 to TRBJ1-4; 7 bases map to TRBD1. Trimming removed 7 bases from V and 5 bases from J; junction bases left unmatched: 13. The germline gives CDR1 LNHNV, CDR2 YYDKDF (reference sequence). This CDR3 spans 16 amino acids. DNA for the CDR3: TGTGCCACCAACAAGAATCGGGACAGTTTGAATGAAAAACTGTTTTTT. Translation gives CATNKNRDSLNEKLFF.

The V gene is TRBV7-2, the J gene TRBJ1-5; 10 bases line up with TRBD1. The germline V gene has CDR1 SGHTA and CDR2 FQGNSA. There are 13 residues in the CDR3. With 5 bases clipped from V and 7 bases from J, the junction kept 2 bases outside the gene matches. The CDR3 region is CASSRDRGQPQHF. The CDR3 DNA is TGTGCCAGCAGCCGGGACAGGGGCCAGCCCCAGCATTTT.

The J gene is TRBJ2-1, the V gene TRBV12-3 or TRBV12-4, with D perhaps TRBD2 (5 bases). This CDR3 comprises 14 residues. The V gene lost 3 bases and the J gene lost 5 bases, with 11 bases spanning the gap. DNA of the CDR3: TGTGCCAGCAGTTTGGCTAGCATAGACAATGAGCAGTTCTTC. It yields the protein CASSLASIDNEQFF.

The rearrangement uses TRBV7-9 and TRBJ1-4; the D gene is possibly TRBD1 (6 bases). Germline V CDR1 and CDR2: SEHNR, FQNEAQ (reference sequence). This CDR3 spans 15 amino acids. Trimming shortened V by 5 bases and J by 7 bases, and 17 bases separated the two germline ends. The CDR3 reads CASSALGGAGEKLFF. CDR3 DNA sequence: TGTGCCAGCAGCGCCCTGGGGGGGGCTGGTGAAAAACTGTTTTTT.

V usage is TRBV15 and J usage is TRBJ2-7, with D perhaps matching TRBD2 (5 bases). Trimming cost V 3 bases and J 7 bases, with 19 bases left between them. The CDR3 runs to 15 residues. Germline V gene data show CDR1 as LNHNV and CDR2 as YYDKDF (reference sequence). The CDR3 region is CATSSHLSRGKEQYF. As DNA, the CDR3 is TGTGCCACCAGCAGCCACCTTAGCCGGGGAAAGGAGCAGTACTTC.

This sequence joins TRBV9 and TRBJ2-2; 7 nucleotides agree with TRBD2. CDR1 is SGDLS, CDR2 YYNGEE, per germline. Unmatched junction bases numbered 5, after V lost 1 base and J lost 5 bases. CDR3 length: 15 amino acids. The CDR3 loop is CASSVLADPTGELFF. CDR3 nucleotide sequence: TGTGCCAGCAGCGTACTAGCGGACCCTACCGGGGAGCTGTTTTTT.

This clonotype was seen more than once but under ten times. V gene TRBV20-1 combines with J gene TRBJ2-1; D gene uncertain. CDR1 and CDR2 (germline): DFQATT, SNEGSKA (reference sequence). CDR3 length equals 15 residues. With 0 bases removed from V and 4 bases from J, the gap between germline ends came to 13 bases. DNA of the CDR3: TGCAGTGCTAGAGATGGGTTTCCTCCGTACAATGAGCAGTTCTTC. Translating gives CSARDGFPPYNEQFF.

This clonotype was seen more than once but under ten times. The chain uses TRBV12-3 or TRBV12-4 and TRBJ1-6, with D perhaps matching TRBD1 (5 bases). The CDR3 runs 14 residues. Trimming took 2 bases from V and 9 from J, leaving 11 bases between them. CDR3 in amino acids: CASSLRGVGSPLHF. The CDR3 DNA is TGTGCCAGCAGTTTAAGGGGAGTCGGTTCACCCCTCCACTTT.

The chain employs TRBV4-3 and TRBJ2-2, with D unresolved. The CDR3 has 14 amino acids. Germline CDR1 is LGHNA and CDR2 is YSLEER. The germline V and J ends were trimmed by 0 bases and 4 bases, with 6 bases remaining between them. The CDR3 sequence is CASSQDGTTGELFF. As DNA, the CDR3 is TGCGCCAGCAGCCAAGATGGAACCACCGGGGAGCTGTTTTTT.